These 32 T cell receptor beta chains originate from one sample sequenced in a study of T cells in tuberculosis. The protocol was immunoSEQ multiplex PCR, while the TCRdb copy is restricted to in-frame clones and leaves out a portion. The data show about 33,000 clones, around 93% seen once. Sequencing input: PBMCs. The origin of the receptors is a donor between 10 and 35 years old with latent tuberculosis or without tuberculosis infection. Some clones in this sample may be carry-over from other donors' samples.

This chain links TRBV7-6 with TRBJ1-1, with TRBD1 matching 11 bases. The germline V gene encodes CDR1 SGHVS and CDR2 FNYEAQ. The CDR3 extends over 15 amino acids. The V gene end was trimmed by 3 bases and the J gene end by 5 bases; junction bases not matched to a gene: 5. The CDR3 nucleotides read TGTGCCAGCAGCTTCGGACAGGGGGCGAGTACTGAAGCTTTCTTT. It codes for CASSFGQGASTEAFF. Using reference TRBV7-6 and TRBJ1-1 for the parts outside the CDR3, the full variable domain is GAGVSQSPRYKVTKRGQDVALRCDPISGHVSLYWYRQALGQGPEFLTYFNYEAQQDKSGLPNDRFSAERPEGSISTLTIQRTEQRDSAMYRCASSFGQGASTEAFFGQGTRLTVV.

The chain has TRBV28 and TRBJ1-4; D is unresolved. V dropped 4 bases and J dropped 0 bases, with 12 bases sitting between them. The CDR3 runs 16 residues. Germline CDR1 is MDHEN and CDR2 is SYDVKM. The CDR3, as DNA: TGTGCCAGCAGTTCCCGAGAAGCCTCAACTAATGAAAAACTGTTTTTT. It specifies CASSSREASTNEKLFF.

The rearrangement joins TRBV27 to TRBJ1-1; no reliable D call. V was cut by 0 bases and J by 5 bases, with 13 bases left in between. CDR3 length equals 15 residues. CDR1 and CDR2 from the germline V gene are MNHEY and SMNVEV (reference sequence). CDR3 sequence (DNA): TGTGCCAGCAGTTTATCGGTCCGTGGCGGGACTGAAGCTTTCTTT. It is translated as CASSLSVRGGTEAFF.

This chain connects TRBV2 to TRBJ2-1; TRBD2 agrees at 14 bases. This CDR3 is 13 amino acids long. Per the germline V gene, CDR1 is SNHLY and CDR2 is FYNNEI. The V and J ends lost 9 bases and 8 bases, in that order; junction bases with no gene match: 3. CDR3 nucleotides: TGTGCCAGGGGACTAGCGGGGGTGGATGAGCAGTTCTTC. It translates to CARGLAGVDEQFF.

This clone was seen only once. The gene calls are TRBV6-5 and TRBJ2-3, with 11 bases fitting TRBD1. CDR3 size: 15 residues. Germline V CDR1 and CDR2: MNHEY, SVGAGI. V dropped 4 bases and J dropped 5; count of bases not matched to a gene: 5. The CDR3 here is CASSSGDRGRDTQYF. The CDR3 region has the DNA TGTGCCAGCAGTTCCGGGGACAGGGGGAGAGATACGCAGTATTTT.

This chain connects TRBV11-2 to TRBJ1-1, with 8 positions matching TRBD1. The CDR3 has 14 residues. Germline V gene data show CDR1 as SGHAT and CDR2 as FQNNGV. The J segment lost 5 bases and the V segment lost 5 bases, leaving 7 bases of the junction unmatched. CDR3 in DNA: TGTGCCAGCAGCACGCAGGACAGGGCAACTGAAGCTTTCTTT. Its translation: CASSTQDRATEAFF. Together with reference TRBV11-2 and TRBJ1-1, the CDR3 gives the full variable domain: EAGVAQSPRYKIIEKRQSVAFWCNPISGHATLYWYQQILGQGPKLLIQFQNNGVVDDSQLPKDRFSAERLKGVDSTLKIQPAKLEDSAVYLCASSTQDRATEAFFGQGTRLTVV.

The J gene is TRBJ1-3, the V gene TRBV19, with D uncertain. The V and J ends lost 1 base and 0 bases respectively, with 7 bases between them. CDR3 size: 15 residues. Germline V gene data show CDR1 as LNHDA and CDR2 as SQIVND (reference sequence). CDR3 nucleotide sequence: TGTGCCAGTAGTATAGTCTTGAGCTCTGGAAACACCATATATTTT. Encoded protein: CASSIVLSSGNTIYF. The whole variable domain, filled in from reference TRBV19 and TRBJ1-3, reads DGGITQSPKYLFRKEGQNVTLSCEQNLNHDAMYWYRQDPGQGLRLIYYSQIVNDFQKGDIAEGYSVSREKKESFPLTVTSAQKNPTAFYLCASSIVLSSGNTIYFGEGSWLTVV.

This chain connects TRBV28 to TRBJ2-7, with a tentative D call TRBD1 (5 bases). This CDR3 region has 13 residues. Trimming pared 2 bases from V and 4 bases from J, leaving 9 bases between. Germline V CDR1 and CDR2: MDHEN, SYDVKM. This chain's CDR3 is CASSLGRVYEQYF. The CDR3 DNA follows: TGTGCCAGCAGTTTAGGCAGGGTTTACGAGCAGTACTTC.

This chain connects TRBV25-1 to TRBJ1-1, with TRBD1 as a possible D gene (6 bases). The germline CDR1 and CDR2 sequences are MGHDK and SYGVNS. CDR3 length: 14 residues. Trimming stripped 6 bases from V and 3 bases from J, with 14 bases between. Written as DNA, the CDR3 is TGTGCCAGCAGCGATATACAGGGCGACACTGAAGCTTTCTTT. Its translation is CASSDIQGDTEAFF.

This clone was observed a handful of times. The chain uses TRBV12-5 and TRBJ1-2; the D is unclear. CDR3 length: 13 amino acids. The V gene lost 3 bases and the J gene lost 3 bases, with 8 bases spanning the gap. Germline-derived CDR1 and CDR2 are LGHNT and FRNRAP. The CDR3 DNA follows: TGTGCTAGTGGTTTTGAGGGTCACTATGGCTACACCTTC. Amino acid sequence: CASGFEGHYGYTF.

The genes are TRBV15 and TRBJ2-7; D is undetermined. CDR1 LNHNV and CDR2 YYDKDF come from the germline V gene (reference sequence). Trimming left V 0 bases short and J 5 bases short, with 8 bases between. The CDR3 has 13 residues. In nucleotides, the CDR3 is TGTGCCACCAGCAGAGACCCCCGGGACGAGCAGTACTTC. This codes for CATSRDPRDEQYF.

This chain uses TRBV28 with TRBJ1-5; maybe TRBD1 (6 bases). V lost 5 bases and J 1 base, leaving 12 bases between the germline ends. The CDR3 length is 15 residues. Looked up from germline, CDR1 is MDHEN and CDR2 is SYDVKM. CDR3 DNA: TGTGCCAGCAGTCCCCATACAGGGAGCAATCAGCCCCAGCATTTT. This codes for CASSPHTGSNQPQHF.

The J gene is TRBJ2-1, the V gene TRBV19, with TRBD2 matching 9 bases. This CDR3 spans 16 amino acids. V was clipped by 4 bases and J by 1 base; unmatched bases: 5. Germline-derived CDR1 and CDR2 are LNHDA and SQIVND (reference sequence). In DNA, the CDR3 is TGTGCCAGTAGTAGCGGGAGGGCCAGGTCCTACAATGAGCAGTTCTTC. Translation: CASSSGRARSYNEQFF.

The genes are TRBV2 and TRBJ2-2, with a tentative D call TRBD2 (6 bases). Trimming removed 7 bases at V and 6 bases at J, with 18 bases between. This CDR3 has 15 residues. From germline, CDR1 is SNHLY and CDR2 FYNNEI. This chain's CDR3 is CASTYGGERAGELFF. CDR3 bases: TGTGCCAGCACCTACGGCGGGGAAAGGGCCGGGGAGCTGTTTTTT. Filled out from reference TRBV2 and TRBJ2-2, the complete variable domain reads EPEVTQTPSHQVTQMGQEVILRCVPISNHLYFYWYRQILGQKVEFLVSFYNNEISEKSEIFDDQFSVERPDGSNFTLKIRSTKLEDSAMYFCASTYGGERAGELFFGEGSRLTVL.

This rearrangement joins TRBV27 to TRBJ1-2; possibly TRBD1 for D (6 bases). With 5 bases removed from V and 2 bases from J, the gap between germline ends came to 6 bases. The CDR3 consists of 12 residues. Germline V gene data show CDR1 as MNHEY and CDR2 as SMNVEV (reference sequence). The CDR3 reads CASSGTNYGYTF. In DNA, the CDR3 is TGTGCCAGCAGTGGGACAAACTATGGCTACACCTTC.

J is TRBJ2-1 and V is TRBV6-6, with TRBD1 matching over 7 bases. This CDR3 has 11 residues. Germline CDR1 is MNHNY and CDR2 is SVGAGI (reference sequence). With 4 bases clipped from V and 10 bases from J, the junction kept 1 base outside the gene matches. The CDR3 DNA follows: TGTGCCAGCAGTTCACAGGGGGAGCAGTTCTTC. As protein: CASSSQGEQFF.

V gene TRBV6-5 combines with J gene TRBJ2-7, with D perhaps matching TRBD2 (6 bases). This CDR3 comprises 15 residues. Looked up from germline, CDR1 is MNHEY and CDR2 is SVGAGI. V gave up 1 base and J gave up 2 bases, with 12 bases separating them. In nucleotides, the CDR3 is TGTGCCAGCAGTTACTTCGGGACTGGAACCTACGAGCAGTACTTC. Amino acids: CASSYFGTGTYEQYF.

The chain recombines TRBV19 with TRBJ1-2; TRBD1 might be the D (6 bases). CDR3 length: 16 amino acids. CDR1 and CDR2 (germline): LNHDA, SQIVND (reference sequence). V was pared by 8 bases and J by 5 bases, with 24 bases between. CDR3 coding DNA: TGTGCCAGTGTTCGGACAGCCGACTTGGGAGGGTATGGCTACACCTTC. Amino acids: CASVRTADLGGYGYTF. The complete variable domain, with remaining parts taken from reference TRBV19 and TRBJ1-2, reads DGGITQSPKYLFRKEGQNVTLSCEQNLNHDAMYWYRQDPGQGLRLIYYSQIVNDFQKGDIAEGYSVSREKKESFPLTVTSAQKNPTAFYLCASVRTADLGGYGYTFGSGTRLTVV.

The chain couples TRBV11-2 to TRBJ2-7; possibly TRBD2 for D (6 bases). The CDR3 consists of 16 residues. Germline loops: CDR1 SGHAT, CDR2 FQNNGV. The V end lost 5 bases, the J end lost 3 bases, and 20 bases lay between the germline ends. For the CDR3, the DNA is TGTGCCAGCAGCCCACGTACCGGAGGGACTGGCTACGAGCAGTACTTC. Protein: CASSPRTGGTGYEQYF.

The CDR3 nucleotides are TGTGCCAGCAGTGAATTGAGGTCCGAGCAGTACTTC. Translation gives CASSELRSEQYF. J is TRBJ2-7 and V is TRBV6-1; D ambiguous. The CDR3 has 12 residues. Trimming pared 2 bases from V and 6 bases from J, leaving 8 bases between. The germline gives CDR1 MNHNS, CDR2 SASEGT.

As DNA, the CDR3 is TGCGCCAGCAGCTTGGCGTTGGGGCCTAACACTGAAGCTTTCTTT. Its protein product is CASSLALGPNTEAFF. The chain joins TRBV5-1 to TRBJ1-1, with TRBD1 as a possible D gene (5 bases). The CDR3 is 15 residues long. Germline CDR1 and CDR2: SGHRS and YFSETQ. V lost 0 bases and J 2 bases, leaving 11 bases between the germline ends.

This chain links TRBV5-1 with TRBJ2-1; perhaps TRBD2 as D (5 bases). Germline V gives CDR1 SGHRS, CDR2 YFSETQ. CDR3 length equals 17 residues. Trimming took off 0 bases at V and 2 bases at J, with 15 bases between the two ends. CDR3: CASSLAITAAPYNEQFF. Written as DNA, the CDR3 is TGCGCCAGCAGCTTGGCCATCACAGCGGCCCCCTACAATGAGCAGTTCTTC.

The chain joins TRBV27 to TRBJ1-1; 7 bases are a match to TRBD1. Trimming cost V 8 bases and J 6 bases; bases outside gene matches: 12. The CDR3 totals 14 residues. In germline, CDR1 is MNHEY, CDR2 SMNVEV (reference sequence). The CDR3 protein is CASSLEGQSPEAFF. Here the CDR3 DNA reads TGTGCCAGCTCCCTTGAGGGACAGAGCCCTGAAGCTTTCTTT.

The CDR3 DNA sequence: TGTGCCATCAGTGCCCCCACAGGGGCGCCTAGGGGCGGGGAGCTGTTTTTT. As protein: CAISAPTGAPRGGELFF. This chain connects TRBV10-3 to TRBJ2-2; 7 positions agree with TRBD1. Germline V gives CDR1 ENHRY, CDR2 SYGVKD. V was pared by 4 bases and J by 7 bases, with 15 bases of the junction left unmatched. The CDR3 extends over 17 amino acids.

The V and J genes are TRBV5-6 and TRBJ2-5; possible D gene TRBD1, 5 bases. Trimming removed 4 bases at V and 3 bases at J, with 13 bases between. The length of the CDR3 is 14 residues. Germline V gene lookup returns CDR1 SGHDT and CDR2 YYEEEE. In nucleotides, the CDR3 is TGTGCCAGCAGCCTTAGACAGCTAGAAGAGACCCAGTACTTC. Its translation is CASSLRQLEETQYF. The variable domain in full, completed from reference TRBV5-6 and TRBJ2-5, reads DAGVTQSPTHLIKTRGQQVTLRCSPKSGHDTVSWYQQALGQGPQFIFQYYEEEERQRGNFPDRFSGHQFPNYSSELNVNALLLGDSALYLCASSLRQLEETQYFGPGTRLLVL.

This rearrangement joins TRBV28 to TRBJ1-2; no reliable D call. The CDR3 totals 14 residues. V was trimmed by 7 bases and J by 1 base, leaving 13 bases between them. Germline V CDR1 and CDR2: MDHEN, SYDVKM. CDR3 residues: CASTGGGINYGYTF. The CDR3 DNA is TGTGCCAGCACCGGAGGTGGAATTAACTATGGCTACACCTTC.

The J gene is TRBJ2-7, the V gene TRBV29-1; 11 positions match TRBD1. V trimming: 4 bases; J trimming: 7 bases; junction bases outside the gene matches: 6. The V gene's germline CDR1 is SQVTM and CDR2 ANQGSEA. The CDR3 contains 13 residues. The CDR3 coding sequence is TGCAGCGTTGCCGGGGACAGGGGGGAAGAGCAGTACTTC. This encodes CSVAGDRGEEQYF.

The chain recombines TRBV4-1 with TRBJ1-5; D may be TRBD1 (5 bases). The CDR3 is made up of 14 amino acids. Germline-derived CDR1 and CDR2 are MGHRA and YSYEKL. Trimming cost V 5 bases and J 3 bases, with 11 bases left between them. The CDR3 sequence is CASSFTGNNQPQHF. CDR3 in DNA: TGCGCCAGCAGCTTTACAGGTAACAATCAGCCCCAGCATTTT.

The count of this clone is one. The chain recombines TRBV2 with TRBJ1-2, with TRBD1 identical over 11 bases. Unmatched junction bases numbered 2, after V lost 7 bases and J lost 1 base. Germline V gives CDR1 SNHLY, CDR2 FYNNEI. CDR3 length: 14 residues. The CDR3: CASKGTGGNYGYTF. For the CDR3, the DNA is TGTGCCAGCAAGGGGACAGGGGGTAACTATGGCTACACCTTC.

The chain employs TRBV6-5 and TRBJ2-7, with a possible D match to TRBD1 (6 bases). The CDR3 length is 13 residues. Trimming removed 4 bases at V and 2 bases at J, with 9 bases between. Germline V gene lookup returns CDR1 MNHEY and CDR2 SVGAGI. CDR3 DNA: TGTGCCAGCAGTTCGACAGGAACCTACGAGCAGTACTTC. This sequence encodes CASSSTGTYEQYF.

The table lists this clone with a count of one. V usage is TRBV7-6 and J usage is TRBJ1-1; D unresolved. CDR1 SGHVS and CDR2 FNYEAQ come from the germline V gene. This CDR3 has 13 residues. The V gene lost 0 bases and the J gene lost 3 bases, with 5 bases spanning the gap. As DNA, the CDR3 is TGTGCCAGCAGCTTAGCTGAGTACACTGAAGCTTTCTTT. Translating it yields CASSLAEYTEAFF. Based on the CDR3 plus reference TRBV7-6 and TRBJ1-1, the full variable domain is GAGVSQSPRYKVTKRGQDVALRCDPISGHVSLYWYRQALGQGPEFLTYFNYEAQQDKSGLPNDRFSAERPEGSISTLTIQRTEQRDSAMYRCASSLAEYTEAFFGQGTRLTVV.

The V call is TRBV5-1, the J call TRBJ1-2, with 8 bases that match TRBD1. This CDR3 comprises 14 residues. The ends lost 0 bases at V and 6 bases at J; junction bases unmatched: 4. Germline V lookup: CDR1 SGHRS, CDR2 YFSETQ. CDR3: CASSLGQGTNGYTF. CDR3 bases: TGCGCCAGCAGCTTGGGACAGGGGACAAATGGCTACACCTTC.